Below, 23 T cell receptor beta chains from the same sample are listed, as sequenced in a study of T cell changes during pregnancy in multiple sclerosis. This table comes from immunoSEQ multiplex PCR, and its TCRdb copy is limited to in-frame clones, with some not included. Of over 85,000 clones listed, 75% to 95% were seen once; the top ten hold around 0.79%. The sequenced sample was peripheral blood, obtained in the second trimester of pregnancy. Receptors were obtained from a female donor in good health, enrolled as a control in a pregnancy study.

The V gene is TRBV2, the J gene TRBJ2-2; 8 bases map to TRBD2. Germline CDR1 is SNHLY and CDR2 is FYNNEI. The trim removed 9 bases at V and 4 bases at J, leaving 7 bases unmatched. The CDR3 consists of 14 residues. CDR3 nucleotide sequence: TGTGCCAGTATAGCGGGGCCCGCCACCGGGGAGCTGTTTTTT. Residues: CASIAGPATGELFF.

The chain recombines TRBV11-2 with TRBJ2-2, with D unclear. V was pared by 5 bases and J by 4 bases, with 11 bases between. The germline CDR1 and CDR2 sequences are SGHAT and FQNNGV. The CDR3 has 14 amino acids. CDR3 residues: CASSPVRATGELFF. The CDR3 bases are TGTGCCAGCAGCCCCGTGCGAGCCACCGGGGAGCTGTTTTTT. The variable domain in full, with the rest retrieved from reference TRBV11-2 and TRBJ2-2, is EAGVAQSPRYKIIEKRQSVAFWCNPISGHATLYWYQQILGQGPKLLIQFQNNGVVDDSQLPKDRFSAERLKGVDSTLKIQPAKLEDSAVYLCASSPVRATGELFFGEGSRLTVL.

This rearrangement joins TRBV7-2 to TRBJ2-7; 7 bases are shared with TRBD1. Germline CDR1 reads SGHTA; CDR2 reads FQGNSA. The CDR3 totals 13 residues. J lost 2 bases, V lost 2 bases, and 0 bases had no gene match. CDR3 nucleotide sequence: TGTGCCAGCAGCTTACAGGGGGCCTACGAGCAGTACTTC. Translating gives CASSLQGAYEQYF.

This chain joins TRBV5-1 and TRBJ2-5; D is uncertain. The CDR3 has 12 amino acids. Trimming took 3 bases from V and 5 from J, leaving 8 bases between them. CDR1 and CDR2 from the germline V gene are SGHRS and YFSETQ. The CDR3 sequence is CASSYYSETQYF. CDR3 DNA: TGCGCCAGCAGCTACTATTCGGAGACCCAGTACTTC.

The CDR3 here is CASGVTSGGYNEQFF. The CDR3 nucleotides are TGTGCCAGCGGCGTAACTAGCGGGGGTTACAATGAGCAGTTCTTC. The chain couples TRBV27 to TRBJ2-1; 11 bases are shared with TRBD2. V was pared by 8 bases and J by 4 bases, with 7 bases of the junction left unmatched. The germline gives CDR1 MNHEY, CDR2 SMNVEV (reference sequence). This CDR3 region has 15 residues.

As DNA, the CDR3 is TGTGCCACCAGCCCGGGGGATTCACCCCTCCACTTT. This translates into CATSPGDSPLHF. V gene TRBV15 combines with J gene TRBJ1-6; TRBD1 might be the D (5 bases). Germline V gene data show CDR1 as LNHNV and CDR2 as YYDKDF (reference sequence). Trimming removed 5 bases at V and 8 bases at J, with 7 bases between. CDR3 length equals 12 residues.

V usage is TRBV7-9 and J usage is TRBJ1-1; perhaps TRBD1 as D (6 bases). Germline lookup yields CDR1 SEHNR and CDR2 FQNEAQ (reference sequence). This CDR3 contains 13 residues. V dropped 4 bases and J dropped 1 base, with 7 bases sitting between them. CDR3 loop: CASSWTANTEAFF. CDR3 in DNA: TGTGCCAGCAGCTGGACAGCGAACACTGAAGCTTTCTTT.

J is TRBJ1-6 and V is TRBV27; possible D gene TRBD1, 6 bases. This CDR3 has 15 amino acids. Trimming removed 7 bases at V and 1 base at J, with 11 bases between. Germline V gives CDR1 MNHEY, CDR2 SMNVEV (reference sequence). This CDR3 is CASKQGASYNSPLHF. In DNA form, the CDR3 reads TGTGCCAGCAAACAGGGCGCGTCCTATAATTCACCCCTCCACTTT.

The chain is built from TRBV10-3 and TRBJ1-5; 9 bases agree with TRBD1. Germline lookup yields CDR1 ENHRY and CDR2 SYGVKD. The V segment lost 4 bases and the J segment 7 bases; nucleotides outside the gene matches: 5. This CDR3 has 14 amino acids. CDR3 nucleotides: TGTGCCATCAGTGTAGACAGGGGGAGGCAGCCCCAGCATTTT. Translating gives CAISVDRGRQPQHF.

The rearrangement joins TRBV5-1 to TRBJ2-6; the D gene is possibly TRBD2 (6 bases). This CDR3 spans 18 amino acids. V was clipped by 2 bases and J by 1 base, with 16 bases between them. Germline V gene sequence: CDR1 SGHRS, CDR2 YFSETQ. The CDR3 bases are TGCGCCAGCAGCTTTGGGAGGATCGGGCAATCTGGGGCCAACGTCCTGACTTTC. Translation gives CASSFGRIGQSGANVLTF.

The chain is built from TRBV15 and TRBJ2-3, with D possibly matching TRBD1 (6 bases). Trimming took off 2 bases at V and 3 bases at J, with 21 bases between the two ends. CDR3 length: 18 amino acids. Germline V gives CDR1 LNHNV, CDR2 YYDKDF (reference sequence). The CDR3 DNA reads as TGTGCCACCAGCAGATCGGCCACGACAGGCGCCAGAACAGATACGCAGTATTTT. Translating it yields CATSRSATTGARTDTQYF.

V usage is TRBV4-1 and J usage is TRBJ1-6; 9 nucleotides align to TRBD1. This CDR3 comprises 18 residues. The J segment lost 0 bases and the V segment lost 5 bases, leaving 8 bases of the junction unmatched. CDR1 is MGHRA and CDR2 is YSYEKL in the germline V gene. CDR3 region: CASSGPRDRDSYNSPLHF. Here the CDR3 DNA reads TGCGCCAGCAGCGGCCCCCGGGACAGGGACTCCTATAATTCACCCCTCCACTTT.

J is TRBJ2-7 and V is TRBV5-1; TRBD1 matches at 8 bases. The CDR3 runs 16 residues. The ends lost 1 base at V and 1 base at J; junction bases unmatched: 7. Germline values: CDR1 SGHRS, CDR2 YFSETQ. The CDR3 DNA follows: TGCGCCAGCAGCTTGAATGCCGGGACAGGATCCTACGAGCAGTACTTC. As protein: CASSLNAGTGSYEQYF.

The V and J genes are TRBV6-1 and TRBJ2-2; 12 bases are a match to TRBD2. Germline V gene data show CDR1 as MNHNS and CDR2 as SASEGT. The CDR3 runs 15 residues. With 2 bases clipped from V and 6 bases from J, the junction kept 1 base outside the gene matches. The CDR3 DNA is TGTGCCAGCAGTGAACTAGCGGGGGGGCCCGGGGAGCTGTTTTTT. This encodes CASSELAGGPGELFF.

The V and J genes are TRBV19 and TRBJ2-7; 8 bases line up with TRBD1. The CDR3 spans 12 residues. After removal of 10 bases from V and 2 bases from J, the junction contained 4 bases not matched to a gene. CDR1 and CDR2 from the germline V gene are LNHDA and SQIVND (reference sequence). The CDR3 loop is CATTTGAYEQYF. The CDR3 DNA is TGTGCCACCACGACAGGGGCCTACGAGCAGTACTTC.

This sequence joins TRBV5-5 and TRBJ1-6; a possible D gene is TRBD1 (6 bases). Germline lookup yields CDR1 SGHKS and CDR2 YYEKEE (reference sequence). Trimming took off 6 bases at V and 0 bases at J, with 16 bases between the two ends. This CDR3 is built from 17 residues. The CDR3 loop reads CASTSYRGASYNSPLHF. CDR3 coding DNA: TGTGCCAGCACGTCGTATCGGGGGGCCTCCTATAATTCACCCCTCCACTTT. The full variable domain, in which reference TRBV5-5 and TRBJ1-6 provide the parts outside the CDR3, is DAGVTQSPTHLIKTRGQQVTLRCSPISGHKSVSWYQQVLGQGPQFIFQYYEKEERGRGNFPDRFSARQFPNYSSELNVNALLLGDSALYLCASTSYRGASYNSPLHFGNGTRLTVT.

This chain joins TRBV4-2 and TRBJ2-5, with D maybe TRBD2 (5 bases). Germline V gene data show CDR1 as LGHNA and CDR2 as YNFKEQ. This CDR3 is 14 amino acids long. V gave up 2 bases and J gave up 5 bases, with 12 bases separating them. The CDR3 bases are TGTGCCAGCAGCCAAACCGGAGGCGGGGAGACCCAGTACTTC. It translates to CASSQTGGGETQYF.

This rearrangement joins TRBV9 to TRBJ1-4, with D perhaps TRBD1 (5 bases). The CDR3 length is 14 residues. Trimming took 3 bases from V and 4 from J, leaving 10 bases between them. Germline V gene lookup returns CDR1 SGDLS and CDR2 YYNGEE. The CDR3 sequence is CASSGTGINEKLFF. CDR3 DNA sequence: TGTGCCAGCAGCGGAACAGGTATTAATGAAAAACTGTTTTTT.

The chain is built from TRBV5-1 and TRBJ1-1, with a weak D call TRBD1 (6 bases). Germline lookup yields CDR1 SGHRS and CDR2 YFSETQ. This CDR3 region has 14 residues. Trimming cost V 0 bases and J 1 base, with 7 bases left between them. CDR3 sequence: CASSLGTANTEAFF. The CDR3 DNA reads TGCGCCAGCAGCTTGGGGACAGCGAACACTGAAGCTTTCTTT.

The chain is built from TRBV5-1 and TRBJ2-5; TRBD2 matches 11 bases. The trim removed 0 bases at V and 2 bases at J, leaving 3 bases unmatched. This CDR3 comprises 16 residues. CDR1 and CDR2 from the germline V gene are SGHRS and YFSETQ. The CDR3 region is CASSLELAGGQETQYF. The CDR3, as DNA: TGCGCCAGCAGCTTGGAGTTAGCGGGGGGGCAAGAGACCCAGTACTTC. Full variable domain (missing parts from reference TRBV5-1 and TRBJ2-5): KAGVTQTPRYLIKTRGQQVTLSCSPISGHRSVSWYQQTPGQGLQFLFEYFSETQRNKGNFPGRFSGRQFSNSRSEMNVSTLELGDSALYLCASSLELAGGQETQYFGPGTRLLVL.

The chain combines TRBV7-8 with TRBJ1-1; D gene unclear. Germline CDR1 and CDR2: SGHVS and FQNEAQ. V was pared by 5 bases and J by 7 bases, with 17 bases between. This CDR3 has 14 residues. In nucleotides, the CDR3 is TGTGCCAGCAGCCGGGGTGAGGTGGCAGGTGAAGCTTTCTTT. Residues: CASSRGEVAGEAFF.

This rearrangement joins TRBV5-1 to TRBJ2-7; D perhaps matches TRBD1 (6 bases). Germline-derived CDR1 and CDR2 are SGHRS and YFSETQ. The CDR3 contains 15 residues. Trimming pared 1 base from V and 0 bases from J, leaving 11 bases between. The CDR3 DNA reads TGCGCCAGCAGCTTGCAACAGGGAAGCTCCTACGAGCAGTACTTC. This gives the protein CASSLQQGSSYEQYF.

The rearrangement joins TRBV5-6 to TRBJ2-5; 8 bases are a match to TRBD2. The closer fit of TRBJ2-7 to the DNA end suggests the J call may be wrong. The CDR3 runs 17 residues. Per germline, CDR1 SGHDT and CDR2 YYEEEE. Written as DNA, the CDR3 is TGTGCCAGCAGCTTGATGGCGGGGGGACCCAGCTCCTACGAGCAGTACTTC. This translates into CASSLMAGGPSSYEQYF.